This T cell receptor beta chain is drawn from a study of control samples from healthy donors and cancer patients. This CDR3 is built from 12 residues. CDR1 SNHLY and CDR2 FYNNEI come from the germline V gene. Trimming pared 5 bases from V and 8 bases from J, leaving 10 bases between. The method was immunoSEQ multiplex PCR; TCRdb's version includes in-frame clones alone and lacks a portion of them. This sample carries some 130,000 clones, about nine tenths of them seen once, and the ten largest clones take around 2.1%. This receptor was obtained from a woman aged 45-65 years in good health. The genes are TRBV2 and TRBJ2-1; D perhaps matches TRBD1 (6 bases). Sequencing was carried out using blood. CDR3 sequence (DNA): TGTGCCAGCAGTACAGGGTTTGATGAGCAGTTCTTC. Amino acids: CASSTGFDEQFF.